Listed here are 10 T cell receptor beta chains from one sample, sequenced in a study of early T cells in non-severe SARS-CoV-2 infection. TCRdb recomputed calls from the 5' RACE reads with MiXCR, one row per CDR3 protein. The sample yields some 75,000 distinct CDR3 sequences, approximately 15% seen once. Material for sequencing was whole blood. Every receptor here comes from an adult who was a healthcare worker with PCR-confirmed SARS-CoV-2 infection or an uninfected control (not recorded which).

This clonotype was observed many times. The chain links TRBV5-1 to TRBJ2-1; 14 nucleotides match TRBD2. The CDR3 loop spans 13 amino acids. V lost 7 bases and J lost 9; bases outside the gene matches: 3. Germline CDR1 and CDR2: SGHRS and YFSETQ. CDR3 nucleotide sequence: TGCGCCAGCGGGACTAGCGGGGGTAGTGAGCAGTTCTTC. Protein product: CASGTSGGSEQFF.

This clonotype was seen only a few times. This chain links TRBV5-1 with TRBJ2-7; D is perhaps TRBD2 (7 bases). Looked up from germline, CDR1 is SGHRS and CDR2 is YFSETQ. This CDR3 comprises 14 residues. V lost 3 bases, J lost 7 bases, and 17 bases lay in between. For the CDR3, the DNA is TGCGCCAGCAGCTGGTGGGCGGGGGCGCGTGAGCAGTACTTC. Translation: CASSWWAGAREQYF.

This chain links TRBV29-1 with TRBJ2-3; D gene uncertain. Germline CDR1 and CDR2: SQVTM and ANQGSEA. The V end lost 6 bases, the J end lost 11 bases, and 15 bases lay between the germline ends. The CDR3 is 11 residues long. CDR3 in amino acids: CSVSDPPGQYF. The CDR3 nucleotides are TGCAGCGTGAGCGACCCCCCGGGGCAGTATTTT.

This clonotype showed up just a few times. This chain joins TRBV5-1 and TRBJ2-7; D may match TRBD1 or TRBD2 (5 bases each). The CDR3 runs to 14 residues. The germline gives CDR1 SGHRS, CDR2 YFSETQ. The V end lost 4 bases, the J end lost 0 bases, and 11 bases lay between the germline ends. CDR3 in DNA: TGCGCCAGCAGCGGGACGGGCAGCTCCTACGAGCAGTACTTC. Its translation is CASSGTGSSYEQYF.

J is TRBJ2-5 and V is TRBV5-1; 14 bases match TRBD2. The CDR3 runs to 16 residues. V lost 4 bases, J lost 5 bases, and 7 bases stayed unmatched. Looked up from germline, CDR1 is SGHRS and CDR2 is YFSETQ. The CDR3 here is CASSQIGTSGGETQYF. DNA of the CDR3: TGCGCCAGCAGCCAAATCGGGACTAGCGGGGGTGAGACCCAGTACTTC.

This clonotype has a count of ten or more. The V gene is TRBV6-2 or TRBV6-3, the J gene TRBJ2-1; the D is unclear. This CDR3 spans 12 amino acids. V lost 6 bases, J lost 0 bases, and 3 bases lay in between. Per the germline V gene, CDR1 is MNHEY and CDR2 is SVGEGT. CDR3 DNA sequence: TGTGCCAGCAGATTCTCCTACAATGAGCAGTTCTTC. This sequence encodes CASRFSYNEQFF.

In DNA form, the CDR3 reads TGTGCCAGCAGTTTGTCGGCGCAAAACATTCAGTACTTC. Its translation: CASSLSAQNIQYF. The chain links TRBV12-3 or TRBV12-4 to TRBJ2-4, with D uncertain. Trimming took off 3 bases at V and 5 bases at J, with 8 bases between the two ends. The CDR3 is made up of 13 amino acids.

This clonotype has a count of ten or more. This CDR3 reads CASSLDGGSTYEQYF. In nucleotides, the CDR3 is TGTGCCAGCAGCTTAGATGGAGGATCGACCTACGAGCAGTACTTC. V and J are TRBV11-2 and TRBJ2-7, with a tentative D call TRBD2 (5 bases). V was pared by 0 bases and J by 2 bases, with 11 bases between. In germline, CDR1 is SGHAT, CDR2 FQNNGV. The CDR3 runs to 15 residues.

This clonotype came up many times. The chain carries TRBV7-4 and TRBJ1-6, with D tentatively TRBD1 (5 bases). V lost 4 bases and J 9 bases, leaving 19 bases between the germline ends. Germline CDR1 is SGHVT and CDR2 is SQSDAQ. The CDR3 spans 16 residues. Here the CDR3 reads CASSSFHALGGSPLHF. Written as DNA, the CDR3 is TGTGCCAGCAGCTCGTTCCACGCGTTGGGGGGTTCACCCCTCCACTTT.

This clonotype showed up many times. The chain employs TRBV7-9 and TRBJ2-1, with 9 positions matching TRBD2. Unmatched junction bases numbered 6, after V lost 1 base and J lost 8 bases. This CDR3 has 15 amino acids. Germline values: CDR1 SEHNR, CDR2 FQNEAQ (reference sequence). CDR3 sequence reads: CASSLGGGVGYEQFF. CDR3 sequence (DNA): TGTGCCAGCAGCTTAGGCGGGGGGGTCGGGTATGAGCAGTTCTTC.